The 20 T cell receptor beta chains below all came from one sample that was sequenced in a study of response to subunit inactivated influenza vaccine. TCRdb re-called the RT-PCR reads with MiXCR, one entry per CDR3 protein. The sample lists about 570,000 distinct CDR3 sequences; approximately 10% were seen once. These records were also assigned to another study, of T cells expressing NK-cell markers. That source reports: A 5'RACE template switching approach incorporating UMIs was used to make TCR beta cDNA.

The starting material was PBMCs from blood, obtained on the day of vaccination. The receptors were gathered from a man between 50 and 59 years old who received an inactivated influenza vaccine.

The chain has TRBV29-1 and TRBJ1-2, with D tentatively TRBD1 (6 bases). The CDR3 runs to 12 residues. Germline V gives CDR1 SQVTM, CDR2 ANQGSEA. V gave up 3 bases and J gave up 8 bases, with 13 bases separating them. The CDR3: CSVDYRDGGYTF. The CDR3 nucleotides are TGCAGCGTTGACTACAGGGACGGAGGCTACACCTTC.

Ten or more counts support this clonotype. This chain joins TRBV7-6 and TRBJ1-2; D not certain. V was clipped by 5 bases and J by 0 bases, with 13 bases between them. The CDR3 length is 15 residues. Germline V lookup: CDR1 SGHVS, CDR2 FNYEAQ. The DNA of the CDR3 is TGTGCCAGCAGCCCTATAGACATAGCTAACTATGGCTACACCTTC. As protein: CASSPIDIANYGYTF.

The chain couples TRBV7-9 to TRBJ2-5, with D perhaps matching TRBD2 (5 bases). V lost 3 bases and J 0 bases, leaving 11 bases between the germline ends. CDR1 and CDR2 from the germline V gene are SEHNR and FQNEAQ (reference sequence). This CDR3 has 15 amino acids. As DNA, the CDR3 is TGTGCCAGCAGCTTCCGACGGGGTTACCAAGAGACCCAGTACTTC. Translated: CASSFRRGYQETQYF.

The CDR3 loop reads CSAKSLADTQYF. The CDR3 DNA reads as TGCAGCGCAAAATCCCTGGCGGATACGCAGTATTTT. This rearrangement joins TRBV29-1 to TRBJ2-3, with D hard to call. CDR1 and CDR2 from the germline V gene are SQVTM and ANQGSEA. CDR3 length: 12 residues. Trimming removed 7 bases from V and 6 bases from J, with 14 bases in between.

The chain has TRBV29-1 and TRBJ2-7; 10 bases are a match to TRBD1. V was clipped by 6 bases and J by 2 bases; unmatched bases: 4. The CDR3 is 13 amino acids. Germline V gene data show CDR1 as SQVTM and CDR2 as ANQGSEA. The CDR3 protein is CSVGTGVPYEQYF. CDR3 in DNA: TGCAGCGTAGGGACAGGGGTACCCTACGAGCAGTACTTC.

The CDR3 DNA follows: TGTGCCAGCCCTTGGAAAGATACGCAGTATTTT. Protein: CASPWKDTQYF. The rearrangement joins TRBV6-1 to TRBJ2-3; D is uncertain. CDR3 length equals 11 residues. CDR1 is MNHNS and CDR2 is SASEGT in the germline V gene. V lost 8 bases and J lost 5, with 8 bases in between.

The rearrangement uses TRBV4-1 and TRBJ2-1; 7 positions match TRBD1. Germline values: CDR1 MGHRA, CDR2 YSYEKL. The CDR3 runs to 15 residues. Trimming cost V 7 bases and J 6 bases; bases outside gene matches: 12. The CDR3 protein is CASTLKPQGSNEQFF. The CDR3 DNA is TGCGCCAGCACCCTCAAGCCACAGGGGAGCAATGAGCAGTTCTTC.

This clonotype was seen many times. The V gene is TRBV6-2 or TRBV6-3, the J gene TRBJ2-2; 12 positions agree with TRBD2. The CDR3 has 16 amino acids. The germline CDR1 and CDR2 sequences are MNHEY and SVGEGT. V dropped 7 bases and J dropped 7; count of bases not matched to a gene: 10. This chain's CDR3 is CASTNPGLAGFGELFF. In DNA form, the CDR3 reads TGTGCCAGCACTAACCCCGGACTAGCGGGATTCGGGGAGCTGTTTTTT.

V usage is TRBV20-1 and J usage is TRBJ1-1; D uncertain. V lost 3 bases to trimming and J lost 6 bases, with 20 bases between them. CDR3 length: 15 amino acids. Looked up from germline, CDR1 is DFQATT and CDR2 is SNEGSKA (reference sequence). The CDR3 protein is CSARTQGNAIPEAFF. CDR3 in DNA: TGCAGTGCTAGGACACAAGGGAATGCGATCCCTGAAGCTTTCTTT.

The table lists this clonotype with a few counts. Since a much larger clone is just one base distant, this may be a read error. The chain links TRBV27 to TRBJ1-4, with 9 bases fitting TRBD1. This CDR3 comprises 14 residues. V was clipped by 6 bases and J by 4 bases; unmatched bases: 3. The germline V gene has CDR1 MNHEY and CDR2 SMNVEV (reference sequence). CDR3 nucleotide sequence: TGTGCCAGCAGCGGGACAGGGATTAATGAAAAACTGTTTTTT. Residues: CASSGTGINEKLFF.

This clonotype was seen a handful of times. This sequence joins TRBV3-1 and TRBJ2-5; D call uncertain. Per the germline V gene, CDR1 is LGHDT and CDR2 is YNNKEL (reference sequence). The CDR3 has 15 amino acids. Deletions cut 4 bases from V and 0 bases from J, with 12 bases between. The CDR3 DNA is TGTGCCAGCAGCCCCCTTACCGGGCACCAAGAGACCCAGTACTTC. It specifies CASSPLTGHQETQYF.

A few counts support this clonotype. The rearrangement joins TRBV25-1 to TRBJ1-2, with unresolved D. Germline V gene lookup returns CDR1 MGHDK and CDR2 SYGVNS. V was shortened by 1 base and J by 4 bases, with 7 bases between the two germline ends. The CDR3 length is 13 residues. CDR3 in DNA: TGTGCCAGCAGTGAATCAACATCCTATGGCTACACCTTC. Amino acid sequence: CASSESTSYGYTF.

This clonotype was detected only a few times. The chain uses TRBV10-3 and TRBJ1-5; possibly TRBD1 for D (6 bases). The V end was cut by 5 bases, the J end by 4 bases, with 12 bases between. The germline V gene has CDR1 ENHRY and CDR2 SYGVKD. The CDR3 is 14 amino acids. CDR3 region: CAISSGTPNQPQHF. In DNA, the CDR3 is TGTGCCATCAGTTCCGGGACACCAAATCAGCCCCAGCATTTT.

There are a few counts of this clonotype. The chain couples TRBV14 to TRBJ2-1; a weak D match, TRBD2 (7 bases). The CDR3 totals 14 residues. V was cut by 7 bases and J by 14 bases, with 24 bases left in between. CDR1 is SGHDN and CDR2 is FVKESK in the germline V gene. In DNA form, the CDR3 reads TGTGCCAGCACCCGATCGGACAGCGGGATAATTAAGTTCTTC. This codes for CASTRSDSGIIKFF.

J is TRBJ2-1 and V is TRBV7-9, with 7 bases identical to TRBD1. After removal of 5 bases from V and 4 bases from J, the junction contained 5 bases not matched to a gene. This CDR3 is built from 14 residues. Germline loops: CDR1 SEHNR, CDR2 FQNEAQ (reference sequence). CDR3: CASSLGGRYNEQFF. CDR3 nucleotide sequence: TGTGCCAGCAGCCTAGGGGGCCGGTACAATGAGCAGTTCTTC.

This chain joins TRBV20-1 and TRBJ2-4, with 9 bases lining up with TRBD2. Germline V gene sequence: CDR1 DFQATT, CDR2 SNEGSKA (reference sequence). The CDR3 has 14 residues. V was pared by 6 bases and J by 1 base, with 4 bases of the junction left unmatched. The CDR3 coding sequence is TGCAGTGCAGCAAGCGGGGGGGCCAAAAACATTCAGTACTTC. It codes for CSAASGGAKNIQYF.

This clonotype was seen more than once but under ten times. The rearrangement joins TRBV20-1 to TRBJ1-5; D is possibly TRBD1 (6 bases). There are 15 residues in the CDR3. Germline-derived CDR1 and CDR2 are DFQATT and SNEGSKA (reference sequence). The germline V and J ends were trimmed by 0 bases and 3 bases, with 12 bases remaining between them. The CDR3 loop is CSARDLRGYNQPQHF. CDR3 in DNA: TGCAGTGCTAGAGATCTCAGGGGCTACAATCAGCCCCAGCATTTT.

This clonotype was counted only a few times. The chain links TRBV10-3 to TRBJ2-7; D is unclear. CDR3 length: 14 amino acids. The V gene lost 3 bases and the J gene lost 0 bases, with 9 bases spanning the gap. Germline V CDR1 and CDR2: ENHRY, SYGVKD. The chain's CDR3 is CAISDPPGSYEQYF. CDR3 bases: TGTGCCATCAGTGACCCGCCTGGCTCCTACGAGCAGTACTTC.

This clonotype was observed a handful of times. The J gene is TRBJ2-1, the V gene TRBV7-9; 7 nucleotides line up with TRBD1. J lost 0 bases, V lost 5 bases, and 1 base had no gene match. CDR3 length equals 14 residues. CDR1 and CDR2 from the germline V gene are SEHNR and FQNEAQ (reference sequence). The chain's CDR3 is CASSGQVSYNEQFF. The CDR3 region has the DNA TGTGCCAGCAGCGGACAGGTCTCCTACAATGAGCAGTTCTTC.

The V gene is TRBV12-3 or TRBV12-4, the J gene TRBJ2-7; 8 positions match TRBD1. The CDR3 has 12 amino acids. Unmatched junction bases numbered 3, after V lost 6 bases and J lost 5 bases. CDR3 protein: CASRGDRHEQYF. The CDR3 nucleotides are TGTGCCAGCAGGGGGGACAGGCACGAGCAGTACTTC.